This T cell receptor (beta chain) was observed in a study of patients and donors after allogeneic stem cell transplantation. Using its own MiXCR run on the RT-PCR reads, TCRdb lists one record per CDR3 protein. The table has over 400,000 distinct CDR3 sequences, approximately 16% seen once. The sequenced sample consisted of blood, either unsorted or a sorted T cell fraction (not recorded which). The clonotype comes from a human donor who was either an allogeneic HSCT recipient or a stem cell or donor lymphocyte infusion donor (not recorded which). It is not recorded whose cells these are; they may come from a transplant donor.

The CDR3 nucleotides are TGTGCCAGCACCCGGGACCGGTCTAACTATGGCTACACCTTC. Protein sequence: CASTRDRSNYGYTF. This chain connects TRBV6-1 to TRBJ1-2; maybe TRBD1 (5 bases). Germline V gene data show CDR1 as MNHNS and CDR2 as SASEGT. CDR3 length: 14 amino acids. Trimming shortened V by 7 bases and J by 0 bases, and 12 bases separated the two germline ends.